The source of this T cell receptor beta chain is a study of CD4+ T cells in melanoma. Notes on the study in general: A reported correlation linked neoantigen-specific CD4+ T cells to CD8+, macrophage and B cell function. Neoantigen-specific CD4+ T cells in melanoma reportedly had diverse differentiation states.

Germline V CDR1 and CDR2: MNHEY, SMNVEV (reference sequence). V shed 2 bases, J shed 2 bases, and the junction held 3 bases outside the gene matches. CDR3 length: 14 amino acids. Regarding this clone: Its antigen is not identified.

Clones were sequenced by immunoSEQ multiplex PCR, and TCRdb holds only the in-frame ones, with some missing. The table records around 12,000 clones, approximately 74% of them present only once. The chain couples TRBV27 to TRBJ2-7; 7 nucleotides agree with TRBD1. The sequenced material came from cells from a culture (not recorded whether cultured in vitro). This receptor was identified in a human donor with melanoma. The DNA for the CDR3 is TGTGCCAGCAGTTTAAACAGGGGTGCCTACGAGCAGTACTTC. It translates to CASSLNRGAYEQYF.